This T cell receptor (beta chain) was sequenced in a study of neurological immune-mediated disorders. CDR3 length: 17 residues. Germline V gene sequence: CDR1 MGHRA, CDR2 YSYEKL. J gave up 7 bases and V 2 bases, and 8 bases lay outside the gene matches. From 2 million PBMCs stored at -80 C, the unsorted libraries were generated. TCRdb reanalysed the 5' RACE reads using MiXCR and keeps one entry per CDR3 protein. The sample holds roughly 50,000 distinct CDR3 sequences; over 20% are singletons and the top ten take 20% to 30%. This clonotype has at least ten counts. The specimen sequenced was PBMCs. This chain connects TRBV4-1 to TRBJ2-1; 13 bases line up with TRBD2. This TCR came from an older woman in good health. CDR3 DNA sequence: TGCGCCAGCAGCCAACCCGGACTAGCGGGAGATAGTAATGAGCAGTTCTTC. Encoded protein: CASSQPGLAGDSNEQFF.